The rows below give T cell receptor beta chains drawn from one sample of a study of blood T cell repertoires in COVID-19. Assay: immunoSEQ multiplex PCR; the TCRdb copy retains only in-frame clones and omits some. The sample holds some 700,000 clones, 70% to 90% seen once. The sequencing sample was made of peripheral blood. These receptors originate from a woman aged 18-29 years with acute or convalescent COVID-19. Both conserved end residues are part of each CDR3. D genes are given only for firm matches. Clone size appears in some rows only: once, few, many, or a class for an expanded clone.

v_gene: TRBV18
d_gene: -
j_gene: TRBJ1-5
abundance: -
CDR3nt: TGTGCCAGCTCACCCGACAGCTATCAGCCCCAGCATTTT
CDR3aa: CASSPDSYQPQHF

v_gene: TRBV5-1
d_gene: TRBD2
j_gene: TRBJ2-7
abundance: -
CDR3nt: TGCGCCAGCAGTCAAGCGGGGCCCGAGCAGTACTTC
CDR3aa: CASSQAGPEQYF

v_gene: TRBV2
d_gene: -
j_gene: TRBJ1-2
abundance: -
CDR3nt: TGTGCCAGCAGGATTAAACAGGGTACGAACTATGGCTACACCTTC
CDR3aa: CASRIKQGTNYGYTF

v_gene: TRBV29-1
d_gene: -
j_gene: TRBJ1-6
abundance: once
CDR3nt: TGCAGCGTTGAAGATCGATTGGAGGCAAAGCTCTATAATTCACCCCTCCACTTT
CDR3aa: CSVEDRLEAKLYNSPLHF

v_gene: TRBV5-1
d_gene: -
j_gene: TRBJ1-4
abundance: -
CDR3nt: TGCGCCAGCAGTCCCGGACAAGCAACTAATGAAAAACTGTTTTTT
CDR3aa: CASSPGQATNEKLFF

v_gene: TRBV7-9
d_gene: TRBD1
j_gene: TRBJ1-4
abundance: -
CDR3nt: TGTGCCAGCAGCCCGACAGGGGACGCAACTAATGAAAAACTGTTTTTT
CDR3aa: CASSPTGDATNEKLFF

v_gene: TRBV2
d_gene: TRBD1
j_gene: TRBJ1-5
abundance: -
CDR3nt: TGTGCCAGCAGTGACGGGACAGGGGATTTTGGGAGGCCCCAGCATTTT
CDR3aa: CASSDGTGDFGRPQHF

v_gene: TRBV6-6
d_gene: TRBD1
j_gene: TRBJ2-7
abundance: -
CDR3nt: TGTGCCAGCGGGGACAGGTTCGATCACGAGCAGTACTTC
CDR3aa: CASGDRFDHEQYF

v_gene: TRBV24-1
d_gene: TRBD1
j_gene: TRBJ2-5
abundance: -
CDR3nt: TGTGCCACCAGTGATTTGCGACAGGGTGGGGAGACCCAGTACTTC
CDR3aa: CATSDLRQGGETQYF

v_gene: TRBV9
d_gene: TRBD2
j_gene: TRBJ2-1
abundance: -
CDR3nt: TGTGCCAGCAGCGTAGGAGGGCTAGCGGGGGACAATGAGCAGTTCTTC
CDR3aa: CASSVGGLAGDNEQFF

v_gene: TRBV30
d_gene: -
j_gene: TRBJ1-5
abundance: -
CDR3nt: TGTGCCTGGAGTGGACCAAAAGACAGACATAATCCCAGCAATCAGCCCCAGCATTTT
CDR3aa: CAWSGPKDRHNPSNQPQHF

v_gene: TRBV6-1
d_gene: -
j_gene: TRBJ2-5
abundance: -
CDR3nt: TGTGCCACCTTCGGGGGTGGGAAGACCCAGTACTTC
CDR3aa: CATFGGGKTQYF

v_gene: TRBV27
d_gene: -
j_gene: TRBJ2-7
abundance: -
CDR3nt: TGTGCCAGCAGTTTATCCGGGCAGGGTGGTTACGAGCAGTACTTC
CDR3aa: CASSLSGQGGYEQYF

v_gene: TRBV6-6
d_gene: -
j_gene: TRBJ2-7
abundance: -
CDR3nt: TGTGCCAGCAGAGGGGGATTGACAGCTCTGGAGCAGTACTTC
CDR3aa: CASRGGLTALEQYF

v_gene: TRBV9
d_gene: -
j_gene: TRBJ2-1
abundance: -
CDR3nt: TGTGCCAGCAGCCTTCTAGCACCCAATGAGCAGTTCTTC
CDR3aa: CASSLLAPNEQFF

v_gene: TRBV5-1
d_gene: TRBD1
j_gene: TRBJ2-1
abundance: -
CDR3nt: TGCGCCAGCAGCTTGGGACAGGGGTTAGTAAATGAGCAGTTCTTC
CDR3aa: CASSLGQGLVNEQFF

v_gene: TRBV24-1
d_gene: -
j_gene: TRBJ2-5
abundance: -
CDR3nt: TGTGCCACCAGTGATTGGACAGACCAAGAGACCCAGTACTTC
CDR3aa: CATSDWTDQETQYF

v_gene: TRBV10-3
d_gene: -
j_gene: TRBJ1-1
abundance: once
CDR3nt: TGTGCCATCAGTGGACTGGCCGGGAGAGTCACTGAAGCTTTCTTT
CDR3aa: CAISGLAGRVTEAFF

v_gene: TRBV5-1
d_gene: -
j_gene: TRBJ2-7
abundance: -
CDR3nt: TGCGCCAGCAGCACTGGAGGGTACGAGCAGTACTTC
CDR3aa: CASSTGGYEQYF

v_gene: TRBV27
d_gene: -
j_gene: TRBJ1-4
abundance: -
CDR3nt: TGTGCCAGCAGTTCACAGCCCTTTCTTGAAAAACTGTTTTTT
CDR3aa: CASSSQPFLEKLFF

v_gene: TRBV7-3
d_gene: TRBD2
j_gene: TRBJ2-1
abundance: once
CDR3nt: TGTGCCAGCAGCTTGAGTATTCTAGCGGGCTACTCAGAGCAGTTCTTC
CDR3aa: CASSLSILAGYSEQFF

v_gene: TRBV5-1
d_gene: -
j_gene: TRBJ1-1
abundance: once
CDR3nt: TGCGCCAGCAGCTTCGGGGATATGAACACTGAAGCTTTCTTT
CDR3aa: CASSFGDMNTEAFF

v_gene: TRBV29-1
d_gene: TRBD1
j_gene: TRBJ2-7
abundance: -
CDR3nt: TGCAGCGTTGTTCATGGGACAGGGGGTAACGAGCAGTACTTC
CDR3aa: CSVVHGTGGNEQYF

v_gene: TRBV3-1/TRBV3-2
d_gene: -
j_gene: TRBJ1-1
abundance: -
CDR3nt: TGTGCCAGCAGCCAAGGGGGGCGTCGGATGAACACTGAAGCTTTCTTT
CDR3aa: CASSQGGRRMNTEAFF

v_gene: TRBV18
d_gene: TRBD1
j_gene: TRBJ1-3
abundance: -
CDR3nt: TGTGCCAGCTCACTATTCCACGGGACAGGGACTGGAAACACCATATATTTT
CDR3aa: CASSLFHGTGTGNTIYF

v_gene: TRBV30
d_gene: TRBD2
j_gene: TRBJ2-1
abundance: -
CDR3nt: TGTGCCTGGAGTGTACTTTGGGAGCGGGGGGCCTACAATGAGCAGTTCTTC
CDR3aa: CAWSVLWERGAYNEQFF

v_gene: TRBV18
d_gene: -
j_gene: TRBJ2-7
abundance: once
CDR3nt: TGTGCCAGCTCACCAGGAATCGCGACCAACCTCGGGGAGCAGTACTTC
CDR3aa: CASSPGIATNLGEQYF